The rows below give T cell receptor beta chains drawn from one sample of a study of shared clonotypes between healthy human individuals. Here immunoSEQ multiplex PCR was the method, and the copy in TCRdb shows in-frame clones only, minus some. The sample records under 1,100,000 clones, about 80% being singletons. Material for sequencing was memory CD4+ T cells sorted from blood. The source is a man aged 18 to 30 in good health. Both conserved end residues are trimmed from each CDR3.

CDR3: ASSLYPLDGYT; J: TRBJ1-2; V: TRBV5-1
CDR3: ATKTDVMNTEAF; J: TRBJ1-1; V: TRBV19
CDR3: ASSWVGGGNQPQH; J: TRBJ1-5; V: TRBV19
CDR3: ASSVGQGTGNTIY; J: TRBJ1-3; V: TRBV9
CDR3: ASSQEGGNTGELF; J: TRBJ2-2; V: TRBV4-2
CDR3: SVVQGVNTEAF; J: TRBJ1-1; V: TRBV29-1
CDR3: ASSVGGGSYNEQF; J: TRBJ2-1; V: TRBV9
CDR3: ASGPGGNTEAF; J: TRBJ1-1; V: TRBV5-6
CDR3: ASCAAQKPYEQY; J: .; V: TRBV18
CDR3: ASSYTWDGSWGPGNTIY; J: TRBJ1-3; V: TRBV6-9
CDR3: ASLKPANYGYT; J: TRBJ1-2; V: TRBV6-1
CDR3: ASSQDRGGTGELF; J: TRBJ2-2; V: TRBV4-3
CDR3: ASSLGFQAEAF; J: TRBJ1-1; V: TRBV28
CDR3: ASSATGGGDSPLH; J: TRBJ1-6; V: TRBV7-9
CDR3: ASSRGGGPQH; J: TRBJ1-5; V: TRBV19
CDR3: ASSLARRGYEQY; J: TRBJ2-7; V: TRBV7-2
CDR3: ASSPLGAGELF; J: TRBJ2-2; V: TRBV9
CDR3: SAPGRETQY; J: TRBJ2-5; V: TRBV20-1
CDR3: ATPISPLH; J: TRBJ1-6; V: TRBV27
CDR3: ASSPGAHTDTQY; J: TRBJ2-3; V: TRBV7-9
CDR3: AWRLGQGFYNSPLH; J: TRBJ1-6; V: TRBV30
CDR3: AISALGLGGGGEQY; J: TRBJ2-7; V: TRBV10-3
CDR3: ASSAPGTSGANYEQY; J: TRBJ2-7; V: TRBV28
CDR3: ASSPHRGDTGELF; J: TRBJ2-2; V: TRBV5-1
CDR3: ATSSGSLAGKETQY; J: TRBJ2-5; V: TRBV15